The rows below give T cell receptor beta chains drawn from one sample of a study of cytomegalovirus exposure and HLA in healthy donors. Measured with immunoSEQ multiplex PCR; TCRdb has only the in-frame clones, and not every one. The repertoire holds over 100,000 clones, with 63% as singletons. The sequencing input was PBMCs. These receptors originate from a man aged 40-55 years in good health and CMV-seropositive. Each CDR3 is given with its conserved first and last residue. The D gene is left open where the match is weak. Expanded clones get a size class; other rows say once, few or many, or leave the size out.

j_gene | d_gene | v_gene | abundance | CDR3aa | CDR3nt
TRBJ2-7 | TRBD1 | TRBV5-6 | NA | CASSLPPGQGYEQYF | TGTGCCAGCAGTTTGCCCCCGGGACAGGGTTACGAGCAGTACTTC
TRBJ2-3 | TRBD1 | TRBV19 | NA | CASSVDRNLDTQYF | TGTGCCAGTAGTGTGGACAGGAATCTAGATACGCAGTATTTT
TRBJ2-7 | NA | TRBV10-3 | NA | CAIADPTYEQYF | TGTGCCATCGCCGACCCGACTTACGAGCAGTACTTC
TRBJ2-2 | NA | TRBV2 | NA | CATAAGRTGELFF | TGTGCCACCGCGGCGGGGCGCACCGGGGAGCTGTTTTTT
TRBJ2-1 | NA | TRBV9 | NA | CASSVEAGFNNEQFF | TGTGCCAGCAGCGTAGAGGCAGGGTTTAACAATGAGCAGTTCTTC
TRBJ1-5 | NA | TRBV6-7 | NA | CASSYGAGDYNQPQHF | TGTGCCAGCAGTTACGGGGCAGGGGATTACAATCAGCCCCAGCATTTT
TRBJ2-7 | TRBD2 | TRBV5-8 | NA | CASSLWASGASYEQYF | TGTGCCAGCAGCTTGTGGGCTAGCGGGGCATCCTACGAGCAGTACTTC
TRBJ2-1 | NA | TRBV29-1 | NA | CSLRLGEVYNEQFF | TGCAGCCTCCGACTAGGGGAGGTCTACAATGAGCAGTTCTTC
TRBJ1-1 | TRBD1 | TRBV5-1 | few | CASSFPRQGGTEAFF | TGCGCCAGCAGCTTTCCCCGACAGGGGGGGACTGAAGCTTTCTTT
TRBJ2-7 | NA | TRBV4-1 | few | CASSLQLPSSGTTYEQYF | TGCGCCAGCAGCCTCCAATTACCCTCGAGCGGAACGACCTACGAGCAGTACTTC
TRBJ2-7 | TRBD2 | TRBV18 | NA | CASSPSGGDEQYF | TGTGCCAGCTCACCATCGGGGGGGGACGAGCAGTACTTC
TRBJ2-5 | NA | TRBV15 | NA | CATSRDRSRGETQYF | TGTGCCACCAGCAGAGATCGATCCAGAGGGGAGACCCAGTACTTC
TRBJ2-3 | NA | TRBV4-3 | NA | CASSQDYSRRVYTDTQYF | TGCGCCAGCAGCCAAGATTATTCGCGCAGGGTGTACACAGATACGCAGTATTTT
TRBJ2-7 | NA | TRBV9 | NA | CASSVGGIRYEQYF | TGTGCCAGCAGCGTCGGAGGGATTCGCTACGAGCAGTACTTC
TRBJ1-1 | NA | TRBV7-9 | once | CASSLAGSNTEAFF | TGTGCCAGCAGCTTAGCCGGGTCGAACACTGAAGCTTTCTTT
TRBJ1-4 | TRBD1 | TRBV7-9 | few | CASSPLDRAEKLFF | TGTGCCAGCAGCCCCCTGGACAGGGCTGAAAAACTGTTTTTT
TRBJ2-1 | TRBD2 | TRBV2 | medium-sized | CASSGTSESNEQFF | TGTGCCAGCAGCGGGACTAGCGAGTCCAATGAGCAGTTCTTC
TRBJ1-1 | NA | TRBV9 | NA | CASSVEGQGNTEAFF | TGTGCCAGCAGCGTAGAGGGGCAGGGAAACACTGAAGCTTTCTTT
TRBJ2-1 | TRBD1 | TRBV2 | NA | CASTWDRGQGEQFF | TGTGCCAGCACCTGGGACAGGGGGCAGGGTGAGCAGTTCTTC
TRBJ2-5 | TRBD2 | TRBV11-2 | NA | CASSLSTSGGQTQYF | TGTGCCAGCAGCTTAAGCACTAGCGGGGGGCAGACCCAGTACTTC
TRBJ2-7 | NA | TRBV10-3 | few | CAISESPGLGSYEQYF | TGTGCCATCAGTGAGTCGCCCGGTCTCGGGTCCTACGAGCAGTACTTC
TRBJ2-7 | NA | TRBV5-1 | NA | CASSLNRVHEQYF | TGCGCCAGCAGCTTGAACAGAGTCCACGAGCAGTACTTC
TRBJ2-5 | NA | TRBV29-1 | NA | CSVEKQGLPETQYF | TGCAGCGTTGAAAAACAGGGCCTCCCAGAGACCCAGTACTTC
TRBJ2-5 | NA | TRBV27 | few | CASSARVRETQYF | TGTGCCAGCAGCGCCAGGGTTAGAGAGACCCAGTACTTC
TRBJ2-2 | NA | TRBV5-1 | NA | CASSADRTGELFF | TGCGCCAGCAGCGCCGACAGGACCGGGGAGCTGTTTTTT
TRBJ2-5 | TRBD1 | TRBV6-5 | NA | CASSRQGALETQYF | TGTGCCAGCAGCAGACAGGGGGCGTTGGAGACCCAGTACTTC
TRBJ2-4 | TRBD1 | TRBV7-6 | NA | CASSADREGIQYF | TGTGCCAGCAGCGCCGACAGGGAAGGGATTCAGTACTTC
TRBJ2-2 | NA | TRBV5-1 | NA | CASSSFRRGDTGELFF | TGCGCCAGCAGCTCCTTTCGGAGGGGAGACACCGGGGAGCTGTTTTTT